This passage covers 20 T cell receptor beta chains from one sample sequenced in a study of cytomegalovirus exposure and HLA in healthy donors. PCR involved 60 Vbeta and 13 Jbeta primers. Sequencing used immunoSEQ multiplex PCR; TCRdb keeps in-frame clones, though not all of them. This sample has approximately 240,000 clones; around 80% occur once, and the top ten carry about 2.5%. The sample comprised PBMCs. All receptors come from a woman aged 55-69 years in good health and CMV-seropositive.

The genes are TRBV18 and TRBJ2-3; TRBD2 agrees at 9 bases. Germline V gene data show CDR1 as KGHSH and CDR2 as LQKENI. This CDR3 is 15 amino acids long. Unmatched junction bases numbered 1, after V lost 0 bases and J lost 3 bases. Here the CDR3 reads CASSPPSGRTDTQYF. The CDR3 DNA reads TGTGCCAGCTCACCACCTAGCGGGAGAACAGATACGCAGTATTTT.

The chain uses TRBV19 and TRBJ1-5, with TRBD1 matching 7 bases. J gave up 8 bases and V 4 bases, and 17 bases lay outside the gene matches. The CDR3 spans 17 residues. Germline values: CDR1 LNHDA, CDR2 SQIVND (reference sequence). Here the CDR3 reads CASSTPPRDSGVEPQHF. As DNA, the CDR3 is TGTGCCAGTAGTACCCCTCCCCGGGACAGCGGAGTGGAGCCCCAGCATTTT.

This sequence joins TRBV10-3 and TRBJ2-3; D perhaps matches TRBD1 (5 bases). The germline V gene has CDR1 ENHRY and CDR2 SYGVKD. Trimming cost V 3 bases and J 5 bases, with 12 bases left between them. The CDR3 contains 14 residues. The CDR3 here is CAISDTVGQDTQYF. CDR3 coding DNA: TGTGCCATCAGTGATACGGTGGGGCAAGATACGCAGTATTTT.

The chain has TRBV23-1 and TRBJ1-6; D uncertain. TRBV23-1 is labeled an ORF, and its function is uncertain. The CDR3 extends over 15 amino acids. The germline V and J ends were trimmed by 3 bases and 9 bases, with 15 bases remaining between them. The DNA of the CDR3 is TGCGCCAGCAGTCACCGGGAACGGGCTGGTTCACCCCTCCACTTT. Its translation: CASSHRERAGSPLHF.

This chain connects TRBV6-1 to TRBJ2-7; TRBD1 aligns across 11 bases. Germline V gene sequence: CDR1 MNHNS, CDR2 SASEGT. The CDR3 is made up of 15 amino acids. The V segment lost 2 bases and the J segment 6 bases; nucleotides outside the gene matches: 6. In DNA form, the CDR3 reads TGTGCCAGCAGTGAACACCGGACAGGGGGCCGCGAGCAGTACTTC. This gives the protein CASSEHRTGGREQYF.

The V gene is TRBV5-4, the J gene TRBJ1-4; maybe TRBD1 (5 bases). There are 13 residues in the CDR3. Deletions cut 0 bases from V and 8 bases from J, with 8 bases between. In germline, CDR1 is SGHNT, CDR2 YYREEE (reference sequence). This CDR3 is CASSLAGMEKLFF. CDR3 coding DNA: TGTGCCAGCAGCTTGGCAGGGATGGAAAAACTGTTTTTT. The whole variable domain, remainder taken from reference TRBV5-4 and TRBJ1-4, is ETGVTQSPTHLIKTRGQQVTLRCSSQSGHNTVSWYQQALGQGPQFIFQYYREEENGRGNFPPRFSGLQFPNYSSELNVNALELDDSALYLCASSLAGMEKLFFGSGTQLSVL.

The DNA for the CDR3 is TGTGCCAGCAGCTTAGTAGAGACAGCTGGGAATTACGAGCAGTACTTC. Encoded protein: CASSLVETAGNYEQYF. V is TRBV7-2 and J is TRBJ2-7; a possible D gene is TRBD1 (5 bases). Germline values: CDR1 SGHTA, CDR2 FQGNSA. Between the trimmed V and J ends, which lost 1 base and 4 bases, there was a span of 17 bases. CDR3 length: 16 amino acids.

This rearrangement joins TRBV6-1 to TRBJ2-7; D might be TRBD1 (6 bases). Germline lookup yields CDR1 MNHNS and CDR2 SASEGT. The CDR3 is 15 amino acids. The germline V and J ends were trimmed by 6 bases and 7 bases, with 22 bases remaining between them. This CDR3 is CASSWDRDTTREQYF. CDR3 nucleotide sequence: TGTGCCAGCAGCTGGGACCGGGACACTACGAGGGAGCAGTACTTC.

The chain combines TRBV6-6 with TRBJ1-1, with D tentatively TRBD1 (6 bases). CDR3 length: 15 amino acids. Between the trimmed V and J ends, which lost 4 bases and 3 bases, there was a span of 15 bases. CDR1 MNHNY and CDR2 SVGAGI come from the germline V gene (reference sequence). CDR3 residues: CASSSPWGRDTEAFF. The CDR3 DNA follows: TGTGCCAGCAGTTCACCTTGGGGGCGCGACACTGAAGCTTTCTTT.

The chain joins TRBV6-5 to TRBJ2-5; no reliable D call. The CDR3 contains 14 residues. Trimming took 2 bases from V and 4 from J, leaving 11 bases between them. CDR1 and CDR2 (germline): MNHEY, SVGAGI. CDR3 nucleotide sequence: TGTGCCAGCAGTTACCTGGAAAGAGGAGAGACCCAGTACTTC. This sequence encodes CASSYLERGETQYF.

V usage is TRBV7-6 and J usage is TRBJ2-3, with 8 bases lining up with TRBD2. The ends lost 2 bases at V and 1 base at J; junction bases unmatched: 5. This CDR3 spans 16 amino acids. CDR1 and CDR2 from the germline V gene are SGHVS and FNYEAQ. This chain's CDR3 is CASSLTSGGRTDTQYF. The CDR3 DNA reads as TGTGCCAGCAGCTTAACCTCGGGGGGGCGCACAGATACGCAGTATTTT.

This rearrangement joins TRBV18 to TRBJ2-7, with D hard to call. Germline CDR1 KGHSH, CDR2 LQKENI. Trimming shortened V by 1 base and J by 7 bases, and 17 bases separated the two germline ends. The CDR3 covers 15 residues. The CDR3 sequence is CASSPQNHVFSEQYF. The CDR3 coding sequence is TGTGCCAGCTCACCACAGAACCACGTCTTCAGTGAGCAGTACTTC.

The rearrangement uses TRBV6-5 and TRBJ2-7, with 10 bases aligning to TRBD2. The CDR3 covers 16 residues. The germline CDR1 and CDR2 sequences are MNHEY and SVGAGI. The V and J ends lost 0 bases and 1 base, in that order; junction bases with no gene match: 3. The DNA for the CDR3 is TGTGCCAGCAGTTACTCGATTAGCGGGGGGTCCTACGAGCAGTACTTC. Protein sequence: CASSYSISGGSYEQYF.

This sequence joins TRBV19 and TRBJ2-7, with 8 bases identical to TRBD1. The CDR3 sequence is 15 residues long. Germline values: CDR1 LNHDA, CDR2 SQIVND (reference sequence). Trimming cost V 3 bases and J 2 bases; bases outside gene matches: 6. CDR3 DNA: TGTGCCAGTAGTATTAGTTCAGGGGGCCCCTACGAGCAGTACTTC. It translates to CASSISSGGPYEQYF.

The chain couples TRBV7-2 to TRBJ1-1; D is uncertain. The CDR3 is 13 residues long. The germline V gene has CDR1 SGHTA and CDR2 FQGNSA. V was cut by 7 bases and J by 1 base, with 10 bases left in between. The CDR3 here is CASTLGPNTEAFF. CDR3 DNA sequence: TGTGCCAGCACCCTAGGTCCGAACACTGAAGCTTTCTTT.

This sequence joins TRBV5-5 and TRBJ2-1; TRBD2 is a possible D gene (7 bases). V was clipped by 0 bases and J by 8 bases, with 18 bases between them. The CDR3 loop spans 16 amino acids. Germline V gene lookup returns CDR1 SGHKS and CDR2 YYEKEE (reference sequence). CDR3 nucleotide sequence: TGTGCCAGCAGCTTGGTCGGGGGGCGACCCCAGGATGAGCAGTTCTTC. Protein sequence: CASSLVGGRPQDEQFF.

This clone was observed once. This chain uses TRBV28 with TRBJ1-6; TRBD1 aligns across 9 bases. Germline CDR1 is MDHEN and CDR2 is SYDVKM. The CDR3 is made up of 14 amino acids. J lost 10 bases, V lost 5 bases, and 6 bases had no gene match. The CDR3 nucleotides are TGTGCCAGCAGTCCCGCGGACAGGGGCTCACCCCTCCACTTT. Protein: CASSPADRGSPLHF. Variable domain in full (rest from reference TRBV28 and TRBJ1-6): DVKVTQSSRYLVKRTGEKVFLECVQDMDHENMFWYRQDPGLGLRLIYFSYDVKMKEKGDIPEGYSVSREKKERFSLILESASTNQTSMYLCASSPADRGSPLHFGNGTRLTVT.

The chain uses TRBV6-4 and TRBJ2-7; 8 positions match TRBD1. Germline CDR1 and CDR2: MRHNA and SNTAGT. The V gene end was trimmed by 0 bases and the J gene end by 1 base; junction bases not matched to a gene: 23. The CDR3 runs to 22 residues. In DNA, the CDR3 is TGTGCCAGCAGTGACTCGAGCGGGCAGGGGGCGAATGGGGTCCGCCCATCCTACGAGCAGTACTTC. This gives the protein CASSDSSGQGANGVRPSYEQYF.

This chain uses TRBV6-5 with TRBJ2-3; D is unresolved. The V gene lost 2 bases and the J gene lost 7 bases, with 4 bases spanning the gap. CDR1 and CDR2 from the germline V gene are MNHEY and SVGAGI. The CDR3 is 11 amino acids. CDR3 residues: CASSYGHTQYF. The CDR3 DNA sequence: TGTGCCAGCAGTTACGGGCATACGCAGTATTTT.

The V gene is TRBV10-3, the J gene TRBJ1-2, with a tentative D call TRBD1 (5 bases). From germline, CDR1 is ENHRY and CDR2 SYGVKD. The CDR3 runs to 13 residues. V lost 4 bases and J lost 3, with 9 bases in between. The CDR3 here is CAISGKGDYGYTF. CDR3 coding DNA: TGTGCCATCAGTGGTAAAGGGGACTATGGCTACACCTTC.